This entry features one T cell receptor beta chain sequence. It has no known antigen specificity. Within one base of it there is no much larger clone, and no base qualities were kept. Participants were included only if at least one PBMC sample before ART initiation and at least two post-ART samples were available. Every participant with HIV received treatment in the United States of America. Before DNA extraction, cryopreserved samples containing about 1-11 million PBMC were thawed and washed. At the time of the earliest PBMC sample for each participant with HIV, ages ranged from roughly 23 to 55 years. PBMC samples from each participant spanned 1-4 timepoints before ART initiation and 2-8 timepoints after ART initiation, with a median of 7 samples. For every participant, serial HIV viral load, CD4+ T-cell count, ART history and demographic data were obtained. Genomic DNA was extracted from unsorted PBMC with a Qiagen kit on a QIAcube, processed in batches of 12 samples.

The sample originates from a study of long-term antiretroviral therapy in people with HIV (dated 2022 in TCRdb). Background on the whole study: The earliest samples were collected roughly a decade before the 2015 WHO recommendation for immediate ART, at a time when ART was usually postponed until CD4 counts fell. A retrospective serial study tested whether ART initiation and durable HIV suppression were associated with changes in peripheral blood TRB repertoire composition and diversity. From 25 to 30 adults with confirmed HIV infection, the cohort provided approximately 190 cryopreserved PBMC samples, gathered serially across a mean of around six years (range 1-12). No cross-contamination during QIAcube processing was shown when test extractions of a monoclonal T-cell line were performed alongside 30 to 40 polyclonal samples. Among the approximately 27 participants with HIV, more than ten were female. The research as a whole found: The samples span the years 2004 to 2017, and the ART regimens used at that time may not be as effective as current regimens. Compared with controls, HIV repertoires had narrower CDR3 length ranges, and the network structure pointed to an antigen-experienced repertoire that shifted only slightly toward naive after ART. ART initiation was associated with a significant increase in TRB diversity, but diversity stayed significantly below transplant donor controls even after long-term ART. Inferences about post-ART repertoire changes were limited because no data were available on ART adherence, viral resistance or therapy changes. Limited PBMC availability meant only the TCR beta chain was sequenced, without alpha chain pairing. Because cell numbers in pre-ART samples were limited, unsorted PBMC were profiled instead of sorted CD4+ and CD8+ T cells. At every time point, the repertoire was dominated by expanded TRB clones first identified before ART initiation, although this dominance fluctuated and, in many PLHIV, declined after ART.

Sequencing of the TRB variable region was done with the immunoSEQ hsTCRB v3.0 assay at survey level resolution. TRB sequencing targeted a depth of roughly 35,000-55,000 T-cell genomes per sample. An Illumina MiSeq with a v3 150-cycle kit was used to sequence the pooled TRB libraries. Under the source paper's analysis protocol: Repertoire analysis ran in R within a reproducible Nextflow workflow covering QC, data transformation and analysis. Custom analyses were implemented in LymphoSeq2, an R package for AIRR-Seq data exploration. A few samples that produced fewer than 5000 total TRB sequences were removed, so approximately 170 HIV repertoires were analyzed. Among the roughly 200 retained HIV repertoires, more than 55 were collected before ART initiation and 120 to 130 after ART initiation. Repertoires were downsampled to 5000 TRB nucleotide sequences, and summary statistics were averaged over 100 downsampling iterations. The analysis kept only TRB sequences whose CDR3 regions were at least seven amino acids long. Diversity was measured with a Shannon entropy-derived clonality score and the Gini coefficient. Repertoire networks linked the top 5000 CDR3 amino acid sequences whenever two sequences differed by an edit distance of one. For TRB CDR3 amino acid sequences, GLIPH2 was used to predict antigen specificity groups and MHC restriction. Known CMV, EBV, HIV or tissue antigen associations were flagged by matching CDR3 amino acid sequences against VDJdb and McPAS-TCR. Pre-ART, post-ART and control groups were compared with Wilcoxon signed-rank tests and Holm-Bonferroni correction. TCRdb provides this immuneACCESS table in a form limited to in-frame rearrangements. Some clones are lacking; in checked studies, under half of them reflect an unresolved V gene, and why the rest are absent is not known. That table supplies the V and J calls and clone size; D and trimming were determined from the DNA. Within this sample are approximately 12,000 clones, with 60% to 80% of them counted one time only. Of the sample, roughly 11% falls within the top ten clones.

CDR1 and CDR2, looked up from the germline V gene, are KGHSH and LQKENI. Germline trimming amounts to 5 bases on V and 7 bases on J, with 10 as the count of junction bases outside the gene matches. Spanning cysteine to phenylalanine, the CDR3 consists of 16 amino acids. The CDR3 DNA has 48 bases and is translated from base 1. The clonotype was recovered from a woman between 40 and 50 years old with HIV. The source was unsorted PBMCs, collected 0.8 years before starting antiretroviral therapy. Recombination joined TRBV18 with TRBJ2-5; TRBD2 aligns with 13 central bases. The DNA sequence is as follows: TGTGCCAGCTCAGTCGCTGGACTAGCGGGAGAAGGGACCCAGTACTTC. Translated, this gives CASSVAGLAGEGTQYF.